This entry lists 31 T cell receptor beta chains sequenced from one sample in a study of CD8+ T cells in alopecia areata. Treatment specified: oral pan-JAK inhibitor, 5-10 mg twice daily. cDNA serving as the sequencing template came from extracted, reverse transcribed RNA. Profiling relied on immunoSEQ multiplex PCR, and the TCRdb table lists in-frame clones only, not all of them. The sample comprises 150,000 to 200,000 clones, around 60% of which are singletons, and 1.3% rests with the top ten. Sequencing was performed on CD4+ T cells sorted from blood, taken around week 50, from a patient treated with tofacitinib. All receptors come from a human donor with alopecia areata.

This clone has a count of ten or more. V gene TRBV18 combines with J gene TRBJ2-2; D perhaps matches TRBD1 (6 bases). Trimming cost V 0 bases and J 2 bases, with 7 bases left between them. The CDR3 sequence is 15 residues long. Germline loops: CDR1 KGHSH, CDR2 LQKENI. This CDR3 is CASSPPRGNTGELFF. CDR3 nucleotides: TGTGCCAGCTCACCACCCAGGGGAAACACCGGGGAGCTGTTTTTT.

This clone was counted once. The chain carries TRBV2 and TRBJ2-5; D call uncertain. This CDR3 has 16 amino acids. The germline V gene encodes CDR1 SNHLY and CDR2 FYNNEI. Trimming pared 3 bases from V and 4 bases from J, leaving 18 bases between. In nucleotides, the CDR3 is TGTGCCAGCAGTGAGTGGTCATCCTCCTTAGGAGAGACCCAGTACTTC. Translation: CASSEWSSSLGETQYF. Full variable domain (rest looked up from reference TRBV2 and TRBJ2-5): EPEVTQTPSHQVTQMGQEVILRCVPISNHLYFYWYRQILGQKVEFLVSFYNNEISEKSEIFDDQFSVERPDGSNFTLKIRSTKLEDSAMYFCASSEWSSSLGETQYFGPGTRLLVL.

A few counts support this clone. The chain uses TRBV2 and TRBJ2-1; D perhaps matches TRBD1 (6 bases). In germline, CDR1 is SNHLY, CDR2 FYNNEI. This CDR3 is built from 11 residues. Deletions cut 7 bases from V and 5 bases from J, with 6 bases between. The CDR3 sequence is CASTGDNEQFF. As DNA, the CDR3 is TGTGCCAGCACAGGGGACAATGAGCAGTTCTTC.

This CDR3 reads CASSLRGGGTDTQYF. The CDR3 coding sequence is TGTGCCAGCAGCCTGCGGGGCGGGGGCACAGATACGCAGTATTTT. The genes are TRBV5-6 and TRBJ2-3, with D maybe TRBD2 (6 bases). The length of the CDR3 is 15 residues. The germline V and J ends were trimmed by 4 bases and 1 base, with 13 bases remaining between them. CDR1 is SGHDT and CDR2 is YYEEEE in the germline V gene.

The chain uses TRBV15 and TRBJ2-3, with TRBD2 matching over 8 bases. The germline V gene has CDR1 LNHNV and CDR2 YYDKDF (reference sequence). V gave up 8 bases and J gave up 3 bases; unmatched junction bases: 7. The CDR3 has 14 residues. CDR3 region: CATRERGPTDTQYF. In DNA, the CDR3 is TGTGCCACCCGGGAGCGGGGGCCTACAGATACGCAGTATTTT.

The rearrangement joins TRBV7-7 to TRBJ2-3; D is ambiguous. The CDR3 is made up of 15 amino acids. V lost 1 base, J lost 0 bases, and 8 bases lay in between. CDR1 SSHAT and CDR2 FNYEAQ come from the germline V gene (reference sequence). This chain's CDR3 is CASSLGRTSTDTQYF. The DNA for the CDR3 is TGTGCCAGCAGCTTAGGCAGGACCAGCACAGATACGCAGTATTTT.

The CDR3 DNA reads as TGCGCCAGCAGCTTGGAGGCGGGACAGGCCTATGGCTACACCTTC. It codes for CASSLEAGQAYGYTF. The chain couples TRBV5-1 to TRBJ1-2; 8 bases match TRBD1. This CDR3 has 15 amino acids. CDR1 is SGHRS and CDR2 is YFSETQ in the germline V gene. Losses at the gene ends were 0 bases for V and 4 bases for J; bases not matched to a gene: 5.

V gene TRBV2 combines with J gene TRBJ2-5; 7 nucleotides line up with TRBD1. With 8 bases clipped from V and 1 base from J, the junction kept 4 bases outside the gene matches. The CDR3 length is 13 residues. The germline CDR1 and CDR2 sequences are SNHLY and FYNNEI. As DNA, the CDR3 is TGTGCCAGCGGACAGGAGTTCCAAGAGACCCAGTACTTC. Protein sequence: CASGQEFQETQYF.

The J gene is TRBJ1-2, the V gene TRBV29-1; TRBD1 matches 8 bases. Trimming removed 6 bases from V and 4 bases from J; junction bases left unmatched: 10. This CDR3 has 14 amino acids. Germline V CDR1 and CDR2: SQVTM, ANQGSEA. CDR3 region: CSVHDPGQAYGYTF. The CDR3 nucleotides are TGCAGCGTCCACGACCCGGGACAGGCCTATGGCTACACCTTC.

The J gene is TRBJ1-1, the V gene TRBV30, with unresolved D. V was shortened by 4 bases and J by 4 bases, with 10 bases between the two germline ends. The V gene's germline CDR1 is GTSNPN and CDR2 SVGIG (reference sequence). The CDR3 spans 12 residues. The CDR3 loop is CAWMGRITEAFF. The DNA for the CDR3 is TGTGCCTGGATGGGCAGAATCACTGAAGCTTTCTTT.

This clone occurred a few times. The V call is TRBV29-1, the J call TRBJ2-7; 8 nucleotides align to TRBD2. Unmatched junction bases numbered 10, after V lost 5 bases and J lost 7 bases. The CDR3 has 13 residues. Germline CDR1 and CDR2: SQVTM and ANQGSEA. The CDR3 DNA is TGCAGCGTTCGCAGCGGGGGTGCTCGGGAGCAGTACTTC. Encoded protein: CSVRSGGAREQYF.

The chain joins TRBV30 to TRBJ2-5, with D possibly TRBD2 on 5 matching bases. This CDR3 has 12 amino acids. Germline V gives CDR1 GTSNPN, CDR2 SVGIG (reference sequence). V was trimmed by 8 bases and J by 3 bases, leaving 13 bases between them. The CDR3 DNA reads TGTGCCGGAGCGGCCGTTAAAGAGACCCAGTACTTC. It yields the protein CAGAAVKETQYF.

This clone was counted between two and nine times. The chain employs TRBV28 and TRBJ2-3, with D maybe TRBD1 (7 bases). V was pared by 8 bases and J by 2 bases, with 14 bases between. CDR3 length: 14 amino acids. Germline loops: CDR1 MDHEN, CDR2 SYDVKM. In nucleotides, the CDR3 is TGTGCCAGCTCGGAGGGGGCCGACACAGATACGCAGTATTTT. Translation gives CASSEGADTDTQYF.

This clone was counted only a few times. The chain links TRBV25-1 to TRBJ2-7, with D uncertain. The CDR3 spans 11 residues. Germline loops: CDR1 MGHDK, CDR2 SYGVNS. Trimming cost V 5 bases and J 6 bases, with 8 bases left between them. In DNA form, the CDR3 reads TGTGCCAGCAGTAGTAGCTCCGAGCAGTACTTC. Protein: CASSSSSEQYF.

The rearrangement uses TRBV27 and TRBJ2-7, with 8 bases lining up with TRBD1. V dropped 5 bases and J dropped 2; count of bases not matched to a gene: 8. Germline CDR1 and CDR2: MNHEY and SMNVEV (reference sequence). The CDR3 runs 15 residues. CDR3 sequence reads: CASSTKPTGAYEQYF. The CDR3 DNA sequence: TGTGCCAGCAGTACAAAGCCGACAGGGGCCTACGAGCAGTACTTC.

This clone came up once. The V gene is TRBV15, the J gene TRBJ1-5; tentatively, D is TRBD1 (5 bases). The germline V gene has CDR1 LNHNV and CDR2 YYDKDF (reference sequence). The CDR3 covers 18 residues. V lost 1 base and J 0 bases, leaving 16 bases between the germline ends. Here the CDR3 DNA reads TGTGCCACCAGCAGAGGAGGGGACGGTCCCCCTAGCAATCAGCCCCAGCATTTT. Translating gives CATSRGGDGPPSNQPQHF.

The chain is built from TRBV5-6 and TRBJ1-6, with a possible D match to TRBD1 (5 bases). The germline V and J ends were trimmed by 1 base and 0 bases, with 14 bases remaining between them. CDR1 is SGHDT, CDR2 YYEEEE, per germline. The CDR3 sequence is 18 residues long. The CDR3 sequence is CASSLWVVRGSYNSPLHF. CDR3 bases: TGTGCCAGCAGCTTGTGGGTGGTGAGGGGCTCCTATAATTCACCCCTCCACTTT.

The CDR3 region is CSVEGRGTTEAFF. DNA for the CDR3: TGCAGCGTTGAGGGCAGGGGGACAACTGAAGCTTTCTTT. This rearrangement joins TRBV29-1 to TRBJ1-1; 7 positions agree with TRBD1. The junction had 6 bases not matched to a gene; V was cut back by 3 bases and J by 5 bases. The CDR3 totals 13 residues. Germline CDR1 SQVTM, CDR2 ANQGSEA.

In regard to this clone: At one of its ends the junction is not consistent with the germline gene, which may arise from a read error. This sequence joins TRBV15 and TRBJ2-6; D possibly corresponds to TRBD1 (6 bases). The CDR3 has 12 residues. Germline CDR1 LNHNV, CDR2 YYDKDF (reference sequence). CDR3 in DNA: TGTGCCACCGGCAGAGATCAGGGGGTCCTGACTTTC. Residues: CATGRDQGVLTF.

The V gene is TRBV11-2, the J gene TRBJ2-1, with 9 bases matching TRBD1. The CDR3 extends over 16 amino acids. The ends lost 0 bases at V and 6 bases at J; junction bases unmatched: 6. Germline V gene data show CDR1 as SGHAT and CDR2 as FQNNGV. The DNA for the CDR3 is TGTGCCAGCAGCTTAGATCAAGGGACAGGGTTCAATGAGCAGTTCTTC. Protein: CASSLDQGTGFNEQFF.

The chain is built from TRBV7-6 and TRBJ2-7, with D tentatively TRBD2 (6 bases). CDR1 SGHVS and CDR2 FNYEAQ come from the germline V gene. The CDR3 runs to 15 residues. V was cut by 3 bases and J by 6 bases, with 18 bases left in between. This CDR3 is CASSLGDWGGGEQYF. CDR3 in DNA: TGTGCCAGCAGCTTGGGGGACTGGGGAGGCGGCGAGCAGTACTTC.

V and J are TRBV7-2 and TRBJ1-4; D remains ambiguous. This CDR3 comprises 15 residues. V gave up 2 bases and J gave up 8 bases, with 15 bases separating them. Germline V gives CDR1 SGHTA, CDR2 FQGNSA. The CDR3 DNA reads TGTGCCAGCAGCTTAAGAGGCGGGAGGGAAGAAAAACTGTTTTTT. Protein product: CASSLRGGREEKLFF.

This sequence joins TRBV29-1 and TRBJ2-7; TRBD1 might be the D (6 bases). In germline, CDR1 is SQVTM, CDR2 ANQGSEA. The CDR3 is 17 residues long. Trimming pared 4 bases from V and 2 bases from J, leaving 24 bases between. In nucleotides, the CDR3 is TGCAGCGTTGGGATCTTGGACAGCGCAGTACGGCCCTACGAGCAGTACTTC. Its translation is CSVGILDSAVRPYEQYF.

The chain recombines TRBV25-1 with TRBJ2-5; D unclear. In germline, CDR1 is MGHDK, CDR2 SYGVNS. The CDR3 runs to 13 residues. The ends were cut back, 5 bases at V and 0 bases at J, with 7 bases in the middle. In nucleotides, the CDR3 is TGTGCCAGCAGTATCCGGGACCAAGAGACCCAGTACTTC. Protein product: CASSIRDQETQYF.

This chain joins TRBV4-3 and TRBJ1-2, with unresolved D. CDR1 LGHNA and CDR2 YSLEER come from the germline V gene. This CDR3 is 17 amino acids long. The V end was cut by 0 bases, the J end by 4 bases, with 18 bases between. CDR3 residues: CASSQEVRSGSGYGYTF. In nucleotides, the CDR3 is TGCGCCAGCAGCCAAGAGGTCAGGAGCGGATCGGGCTATGGCTACACCTTC.

The CDR3 DNA reads as TGCAGCGTTCGGCAGGGTGCGGCTTTCTTT. Its translation: CSVRQGAAFF. The chain is built from TRBV29-1 and TRBJ1-1; perhaps TRBD1 as D (5 bases). With 5 bases removed from V and 11 bases from J, the gap between germline ends came to 12 bases. This CDR3 comprises 10 residues. Germline CDR1 and CDR2: SQVTM and ANQGSEA.

The V and J genes are TRBV29-1 and TRBJ1-4; D not certain. The CDR3 runs 13 residues. Trimming removed 6 bases from V and 2 bases from J, with 10 bases in between. Per germline, CDR1 SQVTM and CDR2 ANQGSEA. The CDR3 DNA is TGCAGCGTCAAGATCGGGACTAATGAAAAACTGTTTTTT. Protein product: CSVKIGTNEKLFF.

The rearrangement joins TRBV10-3 to TRBJ1-5; unclear D gene. Trimming took 2 bases from V and 4 from J, leaving 9 bases between them. Germline lookup yields CDR1 ENHRY and CDR2 SYGVKD. The CDR3 loop spans 14 amino acids. In nucleotides, the CDR3 is TGTGCCATCAGTGAGAAACAGACTAATCAGCCCCAGCATTTT. Residues: CAISEKQTNQPQHF.

This clone was recorded a few times. The chain recombines TRBV29-1 with TRBJ2-1, with D perhaps TRBD1 (5 bases). Germline V gene data show CDR1 as SQVTM and CDR2 as ANQGSEA. Trimming took 3 bases from V and 9 from J, leaving 12 bases between them. This CDR3 is built from 12 residues. The CDR3 coding sequence is TGCAGCGTTGACTCAGGGATCATTGAGCAGTTCTTC. Its protein product is CSVDSGIIEQFF.

The J gene is TRBJ2-7, the V gene TRBV7-2; 7 bases map to TRBD2. The CDR3 is 16 residues long. The V gene end was trimmed by 3 bases and the J gene end by 6 bases; junction bases not matched to a gene: 14. The V gene's germline CDR1 is SGHTA and CDR2 FQGNSA. The DNA of the CDR3 is TGTGCCAGCAGCTTGTGGGCGGGGGTTGAAGGAAGCGAGCAGTACTTC. Its protein product is CASSLWAGVEGSEQYF.

The sample holds a few counts of this clone. The rearrangement uses TRBV29-1 and TRBJ2-1; TRBD2 aligns across 11 bases. The V segment lost 0 bases and the J segment 6 bases; nucleotides outside the gene matches: 7. The CDR3 is 16 residues long. CDR1 SQVTM and CDR2 ANQGSEA come from the germline V gene. The CDR3 bases are TGCAGCGTTGAAGATCGAAGGCTAGCGGGGGGCAATGAGCAGTTCTTC. Encoded protein: CSVEDRRLAGGNEQFF.